This T cell receptor (beta chain) was obtained from a study of T cells in Graves' hyperthyroidism and ophthalmopathy. Amplified regions were TCR beta CDR3 sequences from RNA transcripts. Researchers ran a first-round RT-PCR on the TCR CDR3 using the HTBI primer set. Via MiXCR, TCRdb re-called the multiplex PCR reads, giving one row per CDR3 protein. This repertoire shows under 800,000 distinct CDR3 sequences, around 13% found once; its top ten account for roughly 10%. Looked up from germline, CDR1 is SGHRS and CDR2 is YFSETQ. The CDR3 has 15 residues. Trimming left V 4 bases short and J 0 bases short, with 14 bases between. This clonotype appeared many times.

The clonotype was recovered from a woman under 30 with Graves' hyperthyroidism. The material sequenced was blood. The V gene is TRBV5-1, the J gene TRBJ2-7; possibly TRBD1 for D (6 bases). This CDR3 reads CASSETGMGSYEQYF. The CDR3 DNA reads as TGCGCCAGCAGCGAAACAGGGATGGGCTCCTACGAGCAGTACTTC.